This T cell receptor (beta chain) was documented in a study of T cells in Graves' hyperthyroidism and ophthalmopathy (dated by TCRdb to about 2019). Notes on the research overall: Peripheral blood samples were taken at the time of initial diagnosis, prior to any treatment. A discovery cohort of about 95 patients, approximately 45 with Graves' ophthalmopathy and about 60 with stable Graves' hyperthyroidism, was used to find distinguishing TCR V-J signatures. An independent validation cohort of fewer than 20 hyperthyroidism patients and about 15 patients who later progressed to ophthalmopathy tested prospective prediction of ophthalmopathy. For training and testing, the 80 to 100 patients in the discovery cohort were randomly divided in a 7:3 ratio. The study also compared thyroid tissue and blood T-cell repertoires from about six Graves' hyperthyroidism patients. Once sampling was done, hyperthyroidism patients were given methimazole at a starting dose of 30 mg daily, whereas ophthalmopathy patients were given high-dose intravenous methylprednisolone. The paper reports TCR Vbeta CDR3 sequencing of roughly 140 peripheral blood samples: around 45 ophthalmopathy, fewer than 80 hyperthyroidism and around 17 progressor patients. The study at large found these results: In validation, the model predicted progression to ophthalmopathy a median of around six months before onset, with about 67% sensitivity and roughly 72% specificity. Ophthalmopathy was separated from stable hyperthyroidism by a 13 V-J signature model, with 85% to 90% sensitivity and 81% to 83% specificity obtained in cross-validation and 80%/75% obtained in testing. No statistical method was used to fix the sample size in advance, and group allocation was not hidden from the investigators. Blood samples also contained most of the expanded thyroid clonotypes (frequency above 0.001), which suggests that blood repertoires may reflect thyroid immune responses.

The TCR beta CDR3 regions were amplified from the RNA transcripts. A first-round RT-PCR of the TCR CDR3 used the HTBI primer set with the Qiagen OneStep RT-PCR kit. A second multiplex PCR round built the libraries, followed by size selection and purification. Sequencing of the libraries was done on an Illumina HiSeq2000 using paired-end 100 bp reads. The authors' analysis ran thus. SOAPnuke was used to process the raw data, throwing out any read that contained adapters or uncalled bases, had a mean Phred below 15, or lacked an exact constant-primer or identifier match. COPE v1.2.5 was used to merge the high-quality paired reads, and each unique nucleotide sequence was defined as a clonotype. MiTCR v1.1 was used to align the clonotypes against IMGT TRBV, TRBD and TRBJ reference segments. The analysis included only V-J combinations with a frequency above 0.0001, which together covered 98% to 99.2% of the repertoires. The TCS score was defined as F50 (clonal expansion) divided by E x V (chaos), with BLOSUM62-based TCRdist calculated between CDR3 peptides within each V-J. Welch's t-statistics and random forest reduced roughly 530 V-J features to roughly 13, which were used in a naive Bayes classifier (R e1071). The public reads were run again by TCRdb, first through fastp at Q25 and then through MiXCR, and only productive beta chains were kept. Every CDR3 protein is listed once, alongside the most common genes and DNA of its rows. These V and J calls rely on TCRdb rather than the paper's analysis. The sample table records a few hundred thousand distinct CDR3 sequences; roughly 15% of these occur just once. About 14% of the sample belongs to the ten largest clones.

Its CDR3 holds 13 amino acids, cysteine through phenylalanine. The sequence is cut down to CDR3 DNA, 39 bases in frame from base 1. The CDR1 and CDR2 encoded by the germline V gene (reference sequence) are LNHDA and SQIVND. V lost 6 bases and J lost 2 bases; the stretch between them is 9 bases long. Concerning this clonotype: The clone's antigen remains unknown. Within one base of it there is no much larger clone, and no base qualities were kept.

Stable Graves' hyperthyroidism was defined as no progression to ophthalmopathy during 18 months of follow-up. Hyperthyroidism patients were newly diagnosed, had a disease duration of under 2 months, and were aged 18 to 65 years. Patients with uncontrolled infections, other autoimmune diseases, pregnancy or lactation were excluded. Clinical symptoms, serum thyroxine and TRAb, thyroid ultrasound, and orbital computed tomography formed the basis for the diagnoses. PBMCs were isolated from 7.5 to 10 ml of fresh peripheral blood by Ficoll-Paque density gradient centrifugation. Total RNA was extracted with Trizol reagent, and quality was checked on an Agilent 2100 Bioanalyzer.

The material sequenced was blood. The chain is encoded by TRBV19 joined to TRBJ2-3; a tentative D call is TRBD2 (6 bases match). The TCR was taken from a woman aged 40 to 50 with Graves' hyperthyroidism. The DNA is as follows: TGTGCCAGTAGGCGGGATCCCACAGATACGCAGTATTTT. It is translated as CASRRDPTDTQYF.